The rows below give T cell receptor beta chains drawn from one sample of a study of blood T cell repertoires in COVID-19. Sequencing used immunoSEQ multiplex PCR; TCRdb keeps in-frame clones, though not all of them. The sample shows approximately 280,000 clones, over 75% of them seen only once. The source material was peripheral blood. These receptors originate from a man between 18 and 35 years old with active or convalescent COVID-19. CDR3s include the opening cysteine and the closing phenylalanine or tryptophan. The D gene is left open where the match is weak.

d_gene | j_gene | v_gene | CDR3aa | CDR3nt
TRBD1 | TRBJ2-2 | TRBV5-1 | CASSPDGQGNTGELFF | TGCGCCAGCAGCCCAGATGGACAGGGGAACACCGGGGAGCTGTTTTTT
- | TRBJ1-2 | TRBV10-2 | CASSQVNYGYTF | TGCGCCAGCAGCCAGGTGAACTATGGCTACACCTTC
TRBD2 | TRBJ2-3 | TRBV3-1/TRBV3-2 | CASSQDLPSGGRLDTQYF | TGTGCCAGCAGCCAAGATCTCCCTAGCGGGGGGCGCTTAGATACGCAGTATTTT
- | TRBJ2-2 | TRBV5-1 | CASSLTPGGRGRPSGVNTGELFF | TGCGCCAGCAGCTTGACCCCCGGGGGCAGGGGGCGACCGAGCGGGGTGAACACCGGGGAGCTGTTTTTT
TRBD1 | TRBJ2-1 | TRBV6-2/TRBV6-3 | CASSEDRFEYNEQFF | TGTGCCAGCAGTGAGGACAGGTTTGAGTACAATGAGCAGTTCTTC
- | TRBJ1-1 | TRBV2 | CASSDRTVGLTEAFF | TGTGCCAGCAGTGATAGGACAGTTGGGTTAACTGAAGCTTTCTTT
TRBD2 | TRBJ2-7 | TRBV9 | CASSKRGEGEQYF | TGTGCCAGCAGCAAACGGGGGGAGGGCGAGCAGTACTTC
TRBD1 | TRBJ1-4 | TRBV7-9 | CASSRVGQGKEKLFF | TGTGCCAGCAGTAGAGTAGGACAGGGGAAGGAAAAACTGTTTTTT
TRBD1 | TRBJ1-1 | TRBV5-4 | CASFWPRQGWFF | TGTGCCAGTTTCTGGCCAAGACAGGGGTGGTTCTTT
TRBD1 | TRBJ1-6 | TRBV16 | CASSLDRSSYNSPLHF | TGTGCCAGCAGCCTGGACAGGAGCTCCTATAATTCACCCCTCCACTTT
- | TRBJ2-3 | TRBV5-6 | CASSLGRGTDTQYF | TGTGCCAGCAGCTTAGGCAGGGGCACAGATACGCAGTATTTT
TRBD2 | TRBJ2-5 | TRBV2 | CATQNKPGGIQETQYF | TGTGCCACACAGAATAAGCCGGGGGGTATTCAAGAGACCCAGTACTTC
- | TRBJ1-5 | TRBV19 | CASSMKGGALSNQPQHF | TGTGCCAGTAGTATGAAGGGGGGGGCTTTAAGCAATCAGCCCCAGCATTTT
- | TRBJ2-7 | TRBV5-1 | CASSLPSYEQYF | TGCGCCAGCAGCTTGCCCAGCTACGAGCAGTACTTC
- | TRBJ2-5 | TRBV29-1 | CSVASASAETQYF | TGCAGCGTCGCCTCAGCTAGCGCTGAGACCCAGTACTTC
- | TRBJ2-2 | TRBV5-1 | CASSLTVNTGELFF | TGCGCCAGCAGCTTGACAGTGAACACCGGGGAGCTGTTTTTT
- | TRBJ2-7 | TRBV7-8 | CASSFRGYGYEQYF | TGTGCCAGCAGCTTCCGAGGGTATGGCTACGAGCAGTACTTC
TRBD1 | TRBJ1-5 | TRBV5-1 | CASSLDRGGQPQHF | TGCGCCAGCAGCTTGGACAGGGGTGGCCAGCCCCAGCATTTT
- | TRBJ2-7 | TRBV6-2/TRBV6-3 | CASSFSLGGSYEQYF | TGTGCCAGCAGTTTCTCTCTAGGGGGCTCCTACGAGCAGTACTTC
- | TRBJ2-1 | TRBV10-3 | CAISRLGNNEQFF | TGTGCCATCAGTAGACTTGGAAACAATGAGCAGTTCTTC
TRBD2 | TRBJ2-7 | TRBV19 | CASSRTSGAQYF | TGTGCCAGTAGTCGGACTAGCGGCGCACAGTACTTC
TRBD1 | TRBJ1-6 | TRBV19 | CASSEDRGNSPLHF | TGTGCCAGTAGTGAGGACAGGGGTAATTCACCCCTCCACTTT
TRBD2 | TRBJ2-3 | TRBV19 | CASKALAGGPDTQYF | TGTGCCAGTAAAGCACTAGCGGGGGGGCCAGATACGCAGTATTTT
TRBD1 | TRBJ1-3 | TRBV18 | CASSRGQGSGNTIYF | TGTGCCAGCTCACGGGGACAGGGGAGTGGAAACACCATATATTTT
TRBD1 | TRBJ1-5 | TRBV7-8 | CASSPDGQVHQPQHF | TGTGCCAGCAGCCCAGATGGACAGGTGCATCAGCCCCAGCATTTT
- | TRBJ2-2 | TRBV4-1 | CASSQGTSTGELFF | TGCGCCAGCAGCCAAGGCACTAGTACCGGGGAGCTGTTTTTT